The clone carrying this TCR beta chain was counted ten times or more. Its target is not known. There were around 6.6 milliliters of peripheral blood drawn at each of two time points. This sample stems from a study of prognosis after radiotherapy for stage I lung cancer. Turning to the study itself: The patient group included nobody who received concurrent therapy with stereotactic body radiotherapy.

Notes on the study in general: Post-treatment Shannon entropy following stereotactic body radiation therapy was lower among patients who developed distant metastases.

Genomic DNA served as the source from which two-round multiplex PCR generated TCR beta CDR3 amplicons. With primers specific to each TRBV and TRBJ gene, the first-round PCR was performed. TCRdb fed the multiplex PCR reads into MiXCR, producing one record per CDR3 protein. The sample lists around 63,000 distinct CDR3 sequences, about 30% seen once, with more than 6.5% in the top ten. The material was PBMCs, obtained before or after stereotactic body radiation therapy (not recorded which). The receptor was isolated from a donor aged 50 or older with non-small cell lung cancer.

CDR3 sequence: CASSVGTHYGYTF. CDR3 in DNA: TGTGCCAGCAGCGTAGGCACCCACTATGGCTACACCTTC. The chain employs TRBV9 and TRBJ1-2; D is unclear. Germline values: CDR1 SGDLS, CDR2 YYNGEE. V was cut by 0 bases and J by 3 bases, with 6 bases left in between. This CDR3 contains 13 residues.